The rows below give T cell receptor beta chains drawn from one sample of a study of CD8 T cells in Susac syndrome. One entry per CDR3 protein results from TCRdb running MiXCR on the immunoSEQ multiplex PCR reads. The data hold 110,000 or so distinct CDR3 sequences, with around 97% observed a single time. Sequencing input: CD4+ T cells from PBMCs. The receptors were sampled from a human donor in good health. Both conserved end residues are part of each CDR3. Fields, in order: V gene, clone size, D gene, J gene, CDR3 DNA, CDR3 protein. D genes are given only for firm matches. The size entry is marked missing in some rows and otherwise reads once, few, many or a size class.

TRBV29-1,once,NA,TRBJ2-2,TGCAGCGTTGGCAAGTACACCGGGGAGCTGTTTTTT,CSVGKYTGELFF
TRBV29-1,NA,NA,TRBJ1-2,TGCAGCGTTGACTATGGGGCTGGCTACACCTTC,CSVDYGAGYTF
TRBV3-1,NA,TRBD2,TRBJ2-7,TGTGCCAGCAGCCTCCTTAGCGGGGGGGCCTGGGAGCAGTACTTC,CASSLLSGGAWEQYF
TRBV28,NA,NA,TRBJ2-7,TGTGCCAGCATCTCTAATTACGAGCAGTACTTC,CASISNYEQYF
TRBV7-3,NA,NA,TRBJ2-2,TGTGCCAGCAGCTCTATACTACGATGGAACACCGGGGAGCTGTTTTTT,CASSSILRWNTGELFF
TRBV9,NA,NA,TRBJ2-5,TGTGCCAGCAGCGTAGACCCTTCAGAGACCCAGTACTTC,CASSVDPSETQYF
TRBV2,NA,NA,TRBJ2-5,TGTGCCAGCAGTGGGAGCGGCTCTAGGGACCGCAAGACCCAGTACTTC,CASSGSGSRDRKTQYF
TRBV12-3/TRBV12-4,NA,NA,TRBJ1-5,TGTGCCAGCAGTTTGGAGGACGGCAATCAGCCCCAGCATTTT,CASSLEDGNQPQHF
TRBV19,NA,TRBD1,TRBJ2-7,TGTGCCAGTAGTCGGACAGGGGAAGGAGAGCAGTACTTC,CASSRTGEGEQYF
TRBV7-2,NA,NA,TRBJ2-7,TGTGCCAGCAGCTTCGGGGTTCTGTACGAGCAGTACTTC,CASSFGVLYEQYF
TRBV28,NA,TRBD1,TRBJ2-4,TGTGCCAGCACCAGCCCAGGGGGAGCCAAAAACATTCAGTACTTC,CASTSPGGAKNIQYF
TRBV9,NA,NA,TRBJ2-2,TGTGCCAGCAGCGTAGCCGATAACACCGGGGAGCTGTTTTTT,CASSVADNTGELFF
TRBV20-1,NA,TRBD2,TRBJ2-1,TGCAGTGCTAGCAAAGTAGCGGGCACCTACAATGAGCAGTTCTTC,CSASKVAGTYNEQFF
TRBV29-1,NA,NA,TRBJ2-1,TGCAGCGTTGAGGAGCTAGTGCCGAATGAGCAGTTCTTC,CSVEELVPNEQFF
TRBV7-9,NA,NA,TRBJ1-2,TGTGCCAGCAGCTTAGGCCCTGAGACAGACTATGGCTACACCTTC,CASSLGPETDYGYTF
TRBV5-6,once,NA,TRBJ2-2,TGTGCCAGCAGCTCGACATCCTTGAGGGACACCGGGGAGCTGTTTTTT,CASSSTSLRDTGELFF
TRBV12-3/TRBV12-4,NA,NA,TRBJ1-5,TGTGCCAGCGGCTATAAAGAACAGCCCCAGCATTTT,CASGYKEQPQHF
TRBV3-1,NA,NA,TRBJ1-5,TGTGCCAGCAGCCAGCTGGTCGGGGCCCAGCCCCAGCATTTT,CASSQLVGAQPQHF
TRBV20-1,NA,TRBD2,TRBJ2-2,TGCAGTGCTAGAAGCGGGAGTGTCGGCACCGGGGAGCTGTTTTTT,CSARSGSVGTGELFF
TRBV6-1,NA,NA,TRBJ2-6,TGTGCCAGCACCACCCACTCCTCTGGGGCCAACGTCCTGACTTTC,CASTTHSSGANVLTF
TRBV20-1,NA,TRBD2,TRBJ2-3,TGCAGTTGTAAGCGGGAGCCCACAGATACGCAGTATTTT,CSCKREPTDTQYF
TRBV3-1,NA,NA,TRBJ1-1,TGTGCCAGCAGCCAAGTGAACATGAACACTGAAGCTTTCTTT,CASSQVNMNTEAFF
TRBV9,NA,TRBD2,TRBJ2-7,TGTGCCAGCAGCGTCGGTTCGGGACTACAACCCTACGAGCAGTACTTC,CASSVGSGLQPYEQYF
TRBV29-1,NA,NA,TRBJ2-5,TGCAGCACCAGGGGAGGAGAGGGGATGACCCAGTACTTC,CSTRGGEGMTQYF
TRBV20-1,NA,NA,TRBJ2-7,TGCAGTGCTAGAGAAAAGGGTGCCTTTGAGCAGTACTTC,CSAREKGAFEQYF
TRBV5-1,NA,NA,TRBJ2-2,TGCGCCAGTACACTTTGGGACACCGGGGAGCTGTTTTTT,CASTLWDTGELFF